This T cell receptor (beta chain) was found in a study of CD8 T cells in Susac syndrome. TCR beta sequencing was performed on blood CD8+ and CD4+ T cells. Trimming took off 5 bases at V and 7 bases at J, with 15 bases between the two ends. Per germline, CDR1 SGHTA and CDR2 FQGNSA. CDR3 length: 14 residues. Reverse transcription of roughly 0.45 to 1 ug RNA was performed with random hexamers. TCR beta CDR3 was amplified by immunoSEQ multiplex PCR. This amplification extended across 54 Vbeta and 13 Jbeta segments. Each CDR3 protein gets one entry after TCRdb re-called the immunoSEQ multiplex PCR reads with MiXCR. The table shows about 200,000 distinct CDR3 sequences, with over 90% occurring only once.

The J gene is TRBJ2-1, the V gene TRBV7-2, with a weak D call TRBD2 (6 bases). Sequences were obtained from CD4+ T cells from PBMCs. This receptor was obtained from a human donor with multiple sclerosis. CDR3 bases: TGTGCCAGCAGCCCCCCCTCTGGAGGGAATGAGCAGTTCTTC. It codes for CASSPPSGGNEQFF.